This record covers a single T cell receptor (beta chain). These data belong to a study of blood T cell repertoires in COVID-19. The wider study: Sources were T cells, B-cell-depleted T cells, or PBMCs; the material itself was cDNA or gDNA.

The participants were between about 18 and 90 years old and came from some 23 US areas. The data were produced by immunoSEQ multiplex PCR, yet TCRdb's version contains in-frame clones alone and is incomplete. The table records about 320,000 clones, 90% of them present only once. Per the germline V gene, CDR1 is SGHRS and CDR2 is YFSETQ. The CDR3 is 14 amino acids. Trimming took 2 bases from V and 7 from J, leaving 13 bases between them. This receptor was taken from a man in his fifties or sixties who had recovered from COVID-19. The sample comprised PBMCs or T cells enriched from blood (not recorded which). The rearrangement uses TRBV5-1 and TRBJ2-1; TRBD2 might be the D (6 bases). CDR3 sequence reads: CASSFRELDNEQFF. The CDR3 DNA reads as TGCGCCAGCAGCTTCCGGGAGCTGGATAATGAGCAGTTCTTC.